The rows below give T cell receptor beta chains drawn from one sample of a study of shared clonotypes between healthy human individuals. TCRdb keeps only in-frame clones here, not all; method: immunoSEQ multiplex PCR. This repertoire shows fewer than 1.4 million clones, approximately 78% found once; its top ten account for 0.55% to 0.7%. The material sequenced was memory CD4+ T cells from PBMCs. Every receptor here comes from a man between 18 and 29 years old in good health. Some clones in this sample may be carry-over from other donors' samples. Both conserved end residues are part of each CDR3. D genes are given only for firm matches. Some rows have no size entry. The others give once, few or many, or a class for an expanded clone.

v_call	j_call	clone_size	d_call	cdr3_nt	cdr3_aa
TRBV5-1	TRBJ2-7	-	TRBD1	TGCGCCAGCAGCTTGGTCGGGACAGGGGGCTACGAGCAGTACTTC	CASSLVGTGGYEQYF
TRBV6-1	TRBJ2-7	-	TRBD2	TGTGCCAGCAGTGGTTGGTCGCGGGAGGGCCGGGGAGAGCAGTACTTC	CASSGWSREGRGEQYF
TRBV12-5	TRBJ2-3	-	-	TGTGCTAGTGCTGAGACCCGGGACTCCAGCACAGATACGCAGTATTTT	CASAETRDSSTDTQYF
TRBV5-1	TRBJ1-1	many	-	TGCGCCAGCAGCGACGAGGGGCCTGAAGCTTTCTTT	CASSDEGPEAFF
TRBV7-2	TRBJ2-3	-	TRBD2	TGTGCCAGCAGCTTGGGACTAGCAGCCTTCACAGATACGCAGTATTTT	CASSLGLAAFTDTQYF
TRBV6-5	TRBJ2-7	-	TRBD1	TGTGCCAGCAAGGGGGCCGTCAGCTCCTACGAGCAGTACTTC	CASKGAVSSYEQYF
TRBV7-3	TRBJ2-7	-	TRBD1	TGTGCCAGCAGCCAAACGGGACAGGGGATAGGCGAGCAGTACTTC	CASSQTGQGIGEQYF
TRBV7-6	TRBJ2-7	once	TRBD1	TGTGCCAGCAGCTCCCGACAGGGTGCCGAGCAGTACTTC	CASSSRQGAEQYF
TRBV10-3	TRBJ2-3	-	TRBD1	TGTGCCATCAGTGCCTCGGACAGGGGAGGCACAGATACGCAGTATTTT	CAISASDRGGTDTQYF
TRBV7-9	TRBJ2-3	-	TRBD2	TGTGCCAGCAGCCCAGCGGGACTAGCGGGGGGCGGTACGCAGTATTTT	CASSPAGLAGGGTQYF
TRBV5-1	TRBJ2-7	once	TRBD2	TGCGCCAGCAGCGGCGGGAGTTTGGACGAGCAGTACTTC	CASSGGSLDEQYF
TRBV28	TRBJ1-3	-	-	TGTGCCAGCATCAACCCCGGAAACACCATATATTTT	CASINPGNTIYF
TRBV29-1	TRBJ1-2	-	-	TGCAGCGTTGATTCGGACACCTCCCAGATCGCGGATGGCTACACCTTC	CSVDSDTSQIADGYTF
TRBV4-3	TRBJ2-3	-	TRBD2	TGCGCCAGCAGCCAAGGGACTAGCGGGAGTCCCCCACCAGATACGCAGTATTTT	CASSQGTSGSPPPDTQYF
TRBV29-1	TRBJ2-2	-	-	TGCAGCGCGGGACCCGGGACATTAAACACCGGGGAGCTGTTTTTT	CSAGPGTLNTGELFF
TRBV19	TRBJ1-5	-	TRBD1	TGTGCCAGTAGTCCGCGGACAGGGGGAACTCAGCCCCAGCATTTT	CASSPRTGGTQPQHF
TRBV25-1	TRBJ1-1	-	-	TGTGCCAGCAGTGATTCGGCGGGGGGGGACACTGAAGCTTTCTTT	CASSDSAGGDTEAFF
TRBV11-2	TRBJ2-2	-	TRBD1	TGTGCCAGCAGCTTAGGCCCGGGACAGGGGAACACCGGGGAGCTGTTTTTT	CASSLGPGQGNTGELFF
TRBV4-2	TRBJ2-1	-	TRBD2	TGTGCCAGCAGCCTTCGGCCTAGCGGGAGTGCCCACAATGAGCAGTTCTTC	CASSLRPSGSAHNEQFF
TRBV11-2	TRBJ2-3	-	-	TGTGCCAGCACCACCGGGGCGAATACGCAGTATTTT	CASTTGANTQYF
TRBV28	TRBJ2-7	-	-	TGTGCCAGCAGTCGGAGCAACTACGAGCAGTACTTC	CASSRSNYEQYF
TRBV29-1	TRBJ2-7	-	TRBD1	TGCAGCGTCCAACTAGGGACAGGGGGCTCCGAGCAGTACTTC	CSVQLGTGGSEQYF
TRBV7-2	TRBJ2-1	-	TRBD2	TGTGCCAGCAGCCCAAGACTAGCGGGAGTAATCTATGAGCAGTTCTTC	CASSPRLAGVIYEQFF
TRBV19	TRBJ1-5	once	-	TGTGCCAGTAGTATCTTTGAAATAGGAGCCCAGCATTTT	CASSIFEIGAQHF
TRBV28	TRBJ2-6	-	TRBD2	TGTGCCAGCTTCGCGGGGGGCGGCAACGTCCTGACTTTC	CASFAGGGNVLTF
TRBV10-3	TRBJ1-2	-	-	TGTGCCATCAGCCCAGAGAGGGACCAATTGTATGGCTACACCTTC	CAISPERDQLYGYTF
TRBV5-4	TRBJ1-1	-	-	TGTGCCAGCAGCTTGGCCGGGGGCAGGGTATTGGAAGCTTTCTTT	CASSLAGGRVLEAFF
TRBV6-6	TRBJ2-7	-	TRBD1	TGTGCCAGCAGTGGAGCGGACAGGGGTGGTGAAGAGCAGTACTTC	CASSGADRGGEEQYF
TRBV20-1	TRBJ2-5	-	-	TGCAGTGGTCAATTTGAGACCCAGTACTTC	CSGQFETQYF
TRBV6-5	TRBJ2-3	-	TRBD2	TGTGCCAGCAAACTTAGCGGGGACACAGATACGCAGTATTTT	CASKLSGDTDTQYF
TRBV14	TRBJ2-2	-	-	TGTGCCAGCAGCCAAGCCCGCCGCGCCGGGGAGCTGTTTTTT	CASSQARRAGELFF
TRBV5-1	TRBJ2-7	-	TRBD2	TGCGCCAGCAGCGTTAGCGGGGGAAGGACCTACGAGCAGTACTTC	CASSVSGGRTYEQYF
TRBV6-5	TRBJ1-1	-	-	TGTGCCAGCAGTTACGGGACAAGGATGAACACTGAAGCTTTCTTT	CASSYGTRMNTEAFF
TRBV6-1	TRBJ1-2	-	-	TGTGCCAGCAGTGTTGACGGCAGAGCTAACTATGGCTACACCTTC	CASSVDGRANYGYTF
TRBV11-2	TRBJ2-3	many	-	TGTGCCAGCAGCCGGGTCGCTCAAGGTACGCAGTATTTT	CASSRVAQGTQYF
TRBV7-2	TRBJ2-3	many	TRBD2	TGTGCCAGCAGCCCCGCGAGCGGGAGGCTCACAGATACGCAGTATTTT	CASSPASGRLTDTQYF